Listed below are T cell receptor beta chains from one sample, sequenced in a study of blood T cell repertoires in COVID-19. The assay was immunoSEQ multiplex PCR, and TCRdb's table has in-frame clones only and misses some. The table records some 300,000 clones, over 85% of them present only once. Sequencing was performed on PBMCs or T cells enriched from blood (not recorded which). The receptors stem from a woman between 45 and 65 years old who had been exposed to COVID-19. Both conserved end residues are part of each CDR3. The D gene is left open where the match is weak. Expanded clones get a size class; other rows say once, few or many, or leave the size out.

>-|TRBD1|TRBV10-2|TRBJ2-4
CASWTGAAKNIQYF
TGCGCCAGCTGGACAGGGGCGGCCAAAAACATTCAGTACTTC
>-|TRBD1|TRBV19|TRBJ1-2
CASSSRQGYYGYTF
TGTGCCAGTAGTTCACGACAGGGCTACTATGGCTACACCTTC
>-|TRBD2|TRBV9|TRBJ2-5
CASSVASGVTRGQETQYF
TGTGCCAGCAGCGTAGCTAGCGGGGTTACCCGGGGCCAAGAGACCCAGTACTTC
>-|-|TRBV28|TRBJ1-5
CASSLPAGNSNQPQHF
TGTGCCAGCAGTTTGCCGGCAGGAAATAGCAATCAGCCCCAGCATTTT
>-|-|TRBV5-1|TRBJ2-2
CASSYGRGSANTGELFF
TGCGCCAGCAGCTATGGGCGGGGTAGCGCGAACACCGGGGAGCTGTTTTTT
>-|-|TRBV2|TRBJ1-4
CASSAEMVEKLFF
TGTGCCAGCAGTGCAGAAATGGTAGAAAAACTGTTTTTT
>-|TRBD1|TRBV5-1|TRBJ2-3
CASSFRQGADTQYF
TGCGCCAGCAGCTTTCGACAGGGCGCAGATACGCAGTATTTT
>-|-|TRBV28|TRBJ1-1
CAGSGGLNTEAFF
TGTGCCGGTTCGGGGGGTTTGAACACTGAAGCTTTCTTT
>-|TRBD1|TRBV6-1|TRBJ2-7
CASSEALDRATYEQYF
TGTGCCAGCAGTGAAGCGCTCGACAGGGCAACCTACGAGCAGTACTTC
>-|TRBD1|TRBV7-8|TRBJ1-5
CASSNPNTGGRDSNQPQHF
TGTGCCAGCAGCAACCCGAACACAGGGGGCAGGGATAGCAATCAGCCCCAGCATTTT
>-|TRBD1|TRBV10-3|TRBJ2-3
CAISEDMTGGKDTQYF
TGTGCCATCAGTGAGGACATGACAGGGGGCAAAGATACGCAGTATTTT
>-|-|TRBV5-1|TRBJ1-2
CASSSQTGNYGYTF
TGCGCCAGCAGCTCCCAAACAGGGAACTATGGCTACACCTTC
>-|TRBD1|TRBV27|TRBJ1-1
CASIRTGGWEAFF
TGTGCCAGCATTAGGACAGGGGGGTGGGAAGCTTTCTTT
>-|-|TRBV13|TRBJ2-5
CASSSSRGNQETQYF
TGTGCCAGCAGCTCGAGCAGGGGCAACCAAGAGACCCAGTACTTC
>-|TRBD2|TRBV11-2|TRBJ2-1
CASSRFRTSAGEQFF
TGTGCCAGCAGCCGCTTCCGGACTAGCGCGGGTGAGCAGTTCTTC
>once|TRBD1|TRBV30|TRBJ2-1
CAWSLDRGSNEQFF
TGTGCCTGGAGTTTGGACAGGGGGAGCAATGAGCAGTTCTTC
>-|-|TRBV15|TRBJ1-1
CATSRDGGQNTEAFF
TGTGCCACCAGCAGAGATGGGGGACAGAACACTGAAGCTTTCTTT
>once|TRBD1|TRBV9|TRBJ2-2
CASSEQGAELFF
TGTGCCAGCAGCGAACAGGGGGCCGAGCTGTTTTTT
>-|-|TRBV18|TRBJ1-6
CASSLERVGISPLHF
TGTGCCAGCTCCCTTGAGAGGGTGGGGATTTCACCCCTCCACTTT
>-|-|TRBV10-3|TRBJ1-2
CAISEYGQTPNYGYTF
TGTGCCATCAGTGAGTACGGACAGACCCCTAACTATGGCTACACCTTC
>-|-|TRBV6-5|TRBJ1-4
CASSYSNGINEKLFF
TGTGCCAGCAGTTACTCGAACGGGATTAATGAAAAACTGTTTTTT
>-|-|TRBV5-1|TRBJ2-1
CASSLGADEQFF
TGCGCCAGCAGCTTGGGAGCCGATGAGCAGTTCTTC
>-|TRBD1|TRBV5-1|TRBJ1-2
CASSLGQGVYGNYGYTF
TGCGCCAGCAGCTTGGGGCAGGGGGTTTACGGGAACTATGGCTACACCTTC
>once|-|TRBV3-1/TRBV3-2|TRBJ1-2
CASSQDIRSGYTF
TGTGCCAGCAGCCAAGACATCCGGAGCGGCTACACCTTC
>-|TRBD2|TRBV4-1|TRBJ2-7
CASSQGVRSGVGEQYF
TGCGCCAGCAGCCAAGGGGTGCGCAGCGGGGTCGGCGAGCAGTACTTC
>-|TRBD2|TRBV20-1|TRBJ2-1
CSASPAGYVNEQFF
TGCAGTGCTAGTCCAGCGGGGTATGTAAATGAGCAGTTCTTC
>few|TRBD1|TRBV5-5|TRBJ2-1
CASSDPTRDRDYNEQFF
TGTGCCAGCAGCGACCCTACCCGGGACAGGGACTACAATGAGCAGTTCTTC
>-|-|TRBV6-5|TRBJ1-1
CASSYLAGTEAFF
TGTGCCAGCAGTTATTTGGCGGGAACTGAAGCTTTCTTT
>-|-|TRBV9|TRBJ2-5
CASSIRDTGETQYF
TGTGCCAGCAGCATCCGGGACACGGGGGAGACCCAGTACTTC
>-|TRBD2|TRBV6-1|TRBJ2-3
CASSVLRTSGGFTDTQYF
TGTGCCAGCAGTGTCTTGAGGACTAGCGGGGGGTTCACAGATACGCAGTATTTT
>once|-|TRBV9|TRBJ1-6
CASSVGQPYNSPLHF
TGTGCCAGCAGTGTAGGACAACCCTATAATTCACCCCTCCACTTT
>-|TRBD1|TRBV28|TRBJ1-3
CASKDTDRAGNTIYF
TGTGCCAGCAAAGATACGGACAGGGCTGGAAACACCATATATTTT
>-|-|TRBV19|TRBJ1-5
CASRALRDSNQPQHF
TGTGCCAGCAGAGCCTTGCGGGACAGCAATCAGCCCCAGCATTTT
>-|TRBD2|TRBV7-7|TRBJ2-5
CASGHISGGRETQYF
TGTGCTAGCGGCCACATTAGCGGGGGTCGAGAGACCCAGTACTTC
>-|-|TRBV2|TRBJ2-1
CASSALTEQFF
TGTGCCAGCAGTGCACTTACTGAGCAGTTCTTC
>-|-|TRBV25-1|TRBJ2-2
CASSERGRAVTNTGELFF
TGTGCCAGCAGTGAAAGGGGTCGGGCGGTGACGAACACCGGGGAGCTGTTTTTT
>-|TRBD1|TRBV4-1|TRBJ1-6
CASSQWTGESPLHF
TGCGCCAGCAGCCAGTGGACAGGGGAATCACCCCTCCACTTT
>-|-|TRBV7-9|TRBJ2-7
CASSLVLTDLSYEQYF
TGTGCCAGCAGCTTAGTCTTAACAGACCTCTCCTACGAGCAGTACTTC
>-|-|TRBV3-1/TRBV3-2|TRBJ2-2
CASSRPGVDTGELFF
TGTGCCAGCAGTCGACCGGGGGTGGACACCGGGGAGCTGTTTTTT
>-|-|TRBV7-2|TRBJ2-3
CASSLVWGGADTQYF
TGTGCCAGCAGCTTAGTGTGGGGGGGCGCAGATACGCAGTATTTT
>-|TRBD1|TRBV7-9|TRBJ2-3
CASSARDRGTDTQYF
TGTGCCAGCAGCGCCCGGGACAGGGGCACAGATACGCAGTATTTT
>once|TRBD2|TRBV4-1|TRBJ2-1
CASSQLAGLVYEQFF
TGCGCCAGCAGCCAACTAGCGGGGCTGGTGTATGAGCAGTTCTTC
>-|TRBD1|TRBV7-9|TRBJ2-5
CASSLKGTGEETQYF
TGTGCCAGCAGCCTAAAGGGGACAGGGGAAGAGACCCAGTACTTC
>-|-|TRBV19|TRBJ1-5
CASQKRLNQPQHF
TGTGCCAGCCAAAAGCGGCTAAATCAGCCCCAGCATTTT
>-|TRBD1|TRBV6-1|TRBJ1-5
CASSEGQGYNSNQPQHF
TGTGCCAGCAGTGAAGGACAGGGATACAATAGCAATCAGCCCCAGCATTTT
>-|TRBD1|TRBV28|TRBJ2-1
CASSPHRGLHNEQFF
TGTGCCAGCAGTCCCCACAGGGGCTTACACAATGAGCAGTTCTTC
>-|-|TRBV5-1|TRBJ2-7
CASSTPGNYEQYF
TGCGCCAGCAGCACTCCGGGGAACTACGAGCAGTACTTC
>-|-|TRBV29-1|TRBJ1-1
CSVAVNTEAFF
TGCAGCGTTGCTGTGAACACTGAAGCTTTCTTT
>-|TRBD1|TRBV29-1|TRBJ1-2
CSVPDGTVYGYTF
TGCAGCGTTCCTGATGGGACAGTCTATGGCTACACCTTC
>-|-|TRBV2|TRBJ1-5
CASSPQGLDNQPQHF
TGTGCCAGCAGCCCCCAGGGTTTGGATAATCAGCCCCAGCATTTT
>once|-|TRBV19|TRBJ1-1
CASNPTGSVTEAFF
TGTGCCAGTAACCCTACAGGGAGTGTAACTGAAGCTTTCTTT
>-|TRBD1|TRBV4-1|TRBJ2-2
CASSQEGTGGSTGELFF
TGCGCCAGCAGCCAAGAAGGGACAGGGGGAAGCACCGGGGAGCTGTTTTTT
>-|TRBD2|TRBV5-3|TRBJ2-3
CARSLICGGFPDTQYF
TGTGCCAGAAGCTTGATTTGCGGGGGGTTTCCAGATACGCAGTATTTT
>-|-|TRBV18|TRBJ2-6
CASSGGGRTSGANVLTF
TGTGCCAGCTCCGGAGGGGGCAGAACCTCTGGGGCCAACGTCCTGACTTTC